Below are 27 T cell receptor beta chains sequenced from a single sample in a study of cytomegalovirus exposure and HLA in healthy donors. The PCR made use of 60 Vbeta and 13 Jbeta primers. Using immunoSEQ multiplex PCR, the repertoire was profiled, and TCRdb retains in-frame clones only, with some absent. The sample shows some 150,000 clones, approximately 80% of them seen only once. Material: PBMCs. The receptors were sampled from a man aged 18 to 29 in good health and CMV-seropositive.

The gene calls are TRBV5-8 and TRBJ2-5; 7 positions agree with TRBD1. Germline values: CDR1 SGHTS, CDR2 YDEGEE. The CDR3 extends over 16 amino acids. The junction had 9 bases not matched to a gene; V was cut back by 4 bases and J by 0 bases. CDR3 in amino acids: CASSTGVSSNQETQYF. CDR3 DNA: TGTGCCAGCAGCACAGGGGTTAGCAGCAACCAAGAGACCCAGTACTTC.

The table lists this clone with a count of one. This chain links TRBV5-1 with TRBJ2-1, with 7 positions matching TRBD2. Germline V gene sequence: CDR1 SGHRS, CDR2 YFSETQ. The V and J ends lost 2 bases and 11 bases, in that order; junction bases with no gene match: 10. The CDR3 spans 14 residues. This CDR3 is CASSLGVTGTKQFF. CDR3 DNA sequence: TGCGCCAGCAGCTTAGGGGTAACGGGGACTAAGCAGTTCTTC.

The chain is built from TRBV7-6 and TRBJ2-2; D not certain. The V gene's germline CDR1 is SGHVS and CDR2 FNYEAQ. The ends were cut back, 4 bases at V and 3 bases at J, with 18 bases in the middle. The CDR3 is made up of 17 amino acids. CDR3 nucleotides: TGTGCCAGCAGCTCCCGCTCTGGAACAGCCGACACCGGGGAGCTGTTTTTT. This sequence encodes CASSSRSGTADTGELFF.

This rearrangement joins TRBV7-2 to TRBJ2-1, with 8 bases that match TRBD2. The trim removed 6 bases at V and 4 bases at J, leaving 8 bases unmatched. The CDR3 extends over 15 amino acids. CDR1 and CDR2 (germline): SGHTA, FQGNSA. Written as DNA, the CDR3 is TGTGCCAGCAGGTCCCCCGGGAGGGCTTACAATGAGCAGTTCTTC. This gives the protein CASRSPGRAYNEQFF.

The CDR3 DNA is TGTGCCAGCAGCCCGGAGGGGACAGAGCACTACGAGCAGTACTTC. Amino acid sequence: CASSPEGTEHYEQYF. The chain is built from TRBV5-4 and TRBJ2-7; a weak D match, TRBD1 (7 bases). Per germline, CDR1 SGHNT and CDR2 YYREEE (reference sequence). Trimming took 4 bases from V and 3 from J, leaving 17 bases between them. The CDR3 spans 15 residues.

The V gene is TRBV15, the J gene TRBJ2-7, with 7 bases fitting TRBD1. The trim removed 8 bases at V and 3 bases at J, leaving 1 base unmatched. The CDR3 runs to 11 residues. Looked up from germline, CDR1 is LNHNV and CDR2 is YYDKDF (reference sequence). The CDR3 coding sequence is TGTGCCACCGGGACAGACTACGAGCAGTACTTC. This codes for CATGTDYEQYF.

This clone appeared a single time. The chain employs TRBV18 and TRBJ2-7; TRBD1 matches at 9 bases. This CDR3 contains 15 residues. Trimming at V came to 1 base and at J to 1 base, leaving 2 bases not matched to a gene. From germline, CDR1 is KGHSH and CDR2 LQKENI. The CDR3 is CASSPRGQGSYEQYF. For the CDR3, the DNA is TGTGCCAGCTCACCACGGGGACAGGGTTCCTACGAGCAGTACTTC.

The gene calls are TRBV29-1 and TRBJ2-7, with no clear D. Trimming took 1 base from V and 0 from J, leaving 10 bases between them. The CDR3 has 14 residues. In germline, CDR1 is SQVTM, CDR2 ANQGSEA. Here the CDR3 reads CSVEGQDSSYEQYF. The CDR3 DNA sequence: TGCAGCGTTGAAGGGCAGGATAGCTCCTACGAGCAGTACTTC.

This clone has just one count. The junction and the germline gene differ at one end; a read error may be behind it. The chain employs TRBV9 and TRBJ2-3; a possible D gene is TRBD2 (7 bases). The CDR3 contains 15 residues. Germline CDR1 is SGDLS and CDR2 is YYNGEE. CDR3 protein: CAGSGVTGRPDTQYF. The CDR3 DNA reads TGTGCCGGCAGCGGGGTTACAGGGCGGCCAGATACGCAGTATTTT.

This chain uses TRBV19 with TRBJ2-2; D perhaps matches TRBD2 (5 bases). From germline, CDR1 is LNHDA and CDR2 SQIVND (reference sequence). V was trimmed by 3 bases and J by 7 bases, leaving 21 bases between them. The CDR3 covers 17 residues. The DNA of the CDR3 is TGTGCCAGTAGTATTGCATACGGACTTTCATTTGGCGGGGAGCTGTTTTTT. Protein: CASSIAYGLSFGGELFF.

In this sample, this clone turned up once. V and J are TRBV5-1 and TRBJ2-1, with 8 bases aligning to TRBD2. The CDR3 loop spans 16 amino acids. J gave up 4 bases and V 0 bases, and 6 bases lay outside the gene matches. Germline V gives CDR1 SGHRS, CDR2 YFSETQ. In DNA form, the CDR3 reads TGCGCCAGCAGCTTGGCAAAGCGGGAGTTTTACAATGAGCAGTTCTTC. This codes for CASSLAKREFYNEQFF.

DNA for the CDR3: TGCAGCGCCTTCGGGTACGAGAACTATGGCTACACCTTC. Protein sequence: CSAFGYENYGYTF. The chain is built from TRBV29-1 and TRBJ1-2; no clear D gene. The germline gives CDR1 SQVTM, CDR2 ANQGSEA. Between the trimmed V and J ends, which lost 7 bases and 2 bases, there was a span of 14 bases. The CDR3 runs 13 residues.

The chain couples TRBV2 to TRBJ1-2, with D unclear. The V and J ends lost 3 bases and 4 bases respectively, with 15 bases between them. This CDR3 has 15 residues. Germline V lookup: CDR1 SNHLY, CDR2 FYNNEI. The DNA for the CDR3 is TGTGCCAGCAGTGAGGATCAGCAGACTAGCTATGGCTACACCTTC. It yields the protein CASSEDQQTSYGYTF.

CDR3 nucleotides: TGTGCCAGTAGTCCCCGGACAGGGACGAAAGAGACCCAGTACTTC. This gives the protein CASSPRTGTKETQYF. This chain links TRBV19 with TRBJ2-5, with 8 bases that match TRBD1. This CDR3 has 15 residues. CDR1 is LNHDA and CDR2 is SQIVND in the germline V gene (reference sequence). The V and J ends lost 5 bases and 3 bases, in that order; junction bases with no gene match: 8.

Worth noting for this clone: Germline and junction disagree at one end, which may indicate a read error. The chain couples TRBV7-9 to TRBJ2-3; the D gene could be TRBD1 or TRBD2 (6 bases each). This CDR3 region has 17 residues. Germline loops: CDR1 SEHNR, CDR2 FQNEAQ (reference sequence). CDR3 in DNA: TGTTCCAGCAGCTTAGGGGGACTCCAGCGGGGCACAGATACGCAGTATTTT. Translating it yields CSSSLGGLQRGTDTQYF.

This clone was seen only a few times. J is TRBJ2-7 and V is TRBV7-9; possible D gene TRBD2, 5 bases. The germline V gene has CDR1 SEHNR and CDR2 FQNEAQ (reference sequence). Trimming cost V 3 bases and J 2 bases, with 14 bases left between them. The CDR3 contains 15 residues. Here the CDR3 reads CASSLTPRDTYEQYF. CDR3 nucleotides: TGTGCCAGCAGCTTGACCCCCCGGGATACCTACGAGCAGTACTTC. Combining the CDR3 with reference TRBV7-9 and TRBJ2-7 gives the whole variable domain DTGVSQNPRHKITKRGQNVTFRCDPISEHNRLYWYRQTLGQGPEFLTYFQNEAQLEKSRLLSDRFSAERPKGSFSTLEIQRTEQGDSAMYLCASSLTPRDTYEQYFGPGTRLTVT.

The genes are TRBV4-1 and TRBJ2-7, with 8 bases lining up with TRBD2. CDR1 MGHRA and CDR2 YSYEKL come from the germline V gene. This CDR3 region has 16 residues. Germline trimming cut 4 bases from V and 1 base from J; bases unmatched to any gene: 9. In nucleotides, the CDR3 is TGCGCCAGCAGCCCCATAATCGGGGGGGGTTCCTACGAGCAGTACTTC. Its protein is CASSPIIGGGSYEQYF.

The chain uses TRBV6-5 and TRBJ1-4; 8 bases align to TRBD1. Per the germline V gene, CDR1 is MNHEY and CDR2 is SVGAGI. The CDR3 spans 13 residues. V lost 7 bases, J lost 7 bases, and 5 bases stayed unmatched. The CDR3 spells CASTRDRGEKLFF. The CDR3, as DNA: TGTGCCAGCACCCGCGACAGGGGTGAAAAACTGTTTTTT.

This chain uses TRBV19 with TRBJ2-3, with a tentative D call TRBD1 (6 bases). V was clipped by 5 bases and J by 1 base, with 10 bases between them. The CDR3 is 14 residues long. Germline CDR1 is LNHDA and CDR2 is SQIVND (reference sequence). The CDR3 region is CASSVKGGTDTQYF. The CDR3 nucleotides read TGTGCCAGTAGTGTTAAGGGGGGCACAGATACGCAGTATTTT.

CDR3: CASSPKTATGIWYF. In DNA form, the CDR3 reads TGCGCCAGCAGCCCCAAGACAGCCACCGGAATCTGGTACTTC. The chain employs TRBV5-1 and TRBJ2-4; D may be TRBD1 (5 bases). V was trimmed by 4 bases and J by 15 bases, leaving 23 bases between them. CDR1 SGHRS and CDR2 YFSETQ come from the germline V gene. The CDR3 is 14 amino acids.

The chain has TRBV5-4 and TRBJ2-1; 9 bases agree with TRBD1. The V segment lost 4 bases and the J segment 7 bases; nucleotides outside the gene matches: 9. CDR1 and CDR2 (germline): SGHNT, YYREEE (reference sequence). This CDR3 region has 15 residues. CDR3 nucleotides: TGTGCCAGCAGCGTACCCGGGACAGGGAGAAATGAGCAGTTCTTC. The encoded protein is CASSVPGTGRNEQFF.

The gene calls are TRBV5-4 and TRBJ1-5, with 7 bases fitting TRBD1. The J segment lost 3 bases and the V segment lost 2 bases, leaving 17 bases of the junction unmatched. CDR1 is SGHNT, CDR2 YYREEE, per germline (reference sequence). CDR3 size: 19 residues. CDR3 nucleotide sequence: TGTGCCAGCAGCTTCACCTCTGACAGGGTCCCCCTCCACAATCAGCCCCAGCATTTT. It translates to CASSFTSDRVPLHNQPQHF.

The J gene is TRBJ2-1, the V gene TRBV7-2; 8 nucleotides line up with TRBD1. Germline CDR1 is SGHTA and CDR2 is FQGNSA. V shed 0 bases, J shed 4 bases, and the junction held 5 bases outside the gene matches. The CDR3 is 16 residues long. For the CDR3, the DNA is TGTGCCAGCAGCTTAGCCATCGGACAGGGATACAATGAGCAGTTCTTC. It encodes CASSLAIGQGYNEQFF.

The V call is TRBV21-1, the J call TRBJ1-5; the D call of TRBD1 is as the table states it, not checked on the DNA. TRBV21-1 is a known pseudogene. The length of the CDR3 is 15 residues. The CDR3 sequence is CASSNRQGVAQPQHF. CDR3 sequence (DNA): TGTGCCAGCAGCAACCGACAGGGGGTGGCTCAGCCCCAGCATTTT.

The chain employs TRBV7-6 and TRBJ1-2; 9 nucleotides align to TRBD1. J lost 4 bases, V lost 5 bases, and 8 bases had no gene match. The germline gives CDR1 SGHVS, CDR2 FNYEAQ. The CDR3 totals 15 residues. CDR3 sequence reads: CASSPTGTGTYGYTF. CDR3 sequence (DNA): TGTGCCAGCAGCCCTACCGGGACAGGGACCTATGGCTACACCTTC.

The J gene is TRBJ1-1, the V gene TRBV27, with 7 bases aligning to TRBD1. Unmatched junction bases numbered 3, after V lost 5 bases and J lost 3 bases. Germline V lookup: CDR1 MNHEY, CDR2 SMNVEV (reference sequence). The CDR3 has 13 residues. CDR3 protein: CASSLDRYTEAFF. CDR3 nucleotides: TGTGCCAGCAGTCTGGACAGGTACACTGAAGCTTTCTTT.

The rearrangement links TRBV27 to TRBJ1-5; D uncertain. This CDR3 contains 22 residues. The ends were cut back, 1 base at V and 7 bases at J, with 35 bases in the middle. Germline loops: CDR1 MNHEY, CDR2 SMNVEV (reference sequence). CDR3 in amino acids: CASSLFYLLTGLAGSQRQPQHF. The CDR3 nucleotides are TGTGCCAGCAGTTTATTCTACTTACTTACTGGGTTGGCGGGCTCTCAAAGGCAGCCCCAGCATTTT.